A single sample is the source of the 22 T cell receptor beta chains below, sequenced in a study of shared clonotypes between healthy human individuals. Sequencing used immunoSEQ multiplex PCR; TCRdb keeps in-frame clones, though not all of them. The table records approximately 2.3 million clones, 85% to 95% of them present only once. The specimen sequenced was naive CD4+ T cells from PBMCs. Subset meaning: CD45RA+ positively selected. The source is a man between 18 and 29 years old in good health. Some clones in this sample may be carry-over from other donors' samples.

The sample holds one count of this clone. Within the sample, other DNA sequences also encode this same CDR3. The V gene is TRBV27, the J gene TRBJ2-7; D unresolved. CDR3 length equals 13 residues. V was clipped by 2 bases and J by 2 bases, with 7 bases between them. Germline-derived CDR1 and CDR2 are MNHEY and SMNVEV (reference sequence). CDR3 in amino acids: CASSLGQTYEQYF. CDR3 nucleotide sequence: TGTGCCAGCAGTTTAGGGCAAACCTACGAGCAGTACTTC.

The V call is TRBV9, the J call TRBJ2-7; perhaps TRBD1 as D (6 bases). This CDR3 has 14 amino acids. Germline values: CDR1 SGDLS, CDR2 YYNGEE. The V end was cut by 0 bases, the J end by 3 bases, with 10 bases between. CDR3 protein: CASSVEVRGYEQYF. Written as DNA, the CDR3 is TGTGCCAGCAGCGTAGAGGTCAGGGGCTACGAGCAGTACTTC. Full variable domain (rest looked up from reference TRBV9 and TRBJ2-7): DSGVTQTPKHLITATGQRVTLRCSPRSGDLSVYWYQQSLDQGLQFLIQYYNGEERAKGNILERFSAQQFPDLHSELNLSSLELGDSALYFCASSVEVRGYEQYFGPGTRLTVT.

The rearrangement links TRBV19 to TRBJ1-1; TRBD1 is a possible D gene (5 bases). Germline V lookup: CDR1 LNHDA, CDR2 SQIVND (reference sequence). V shed 8 bases and J shed 2 bases, with 18 bases lying between them. The CDR3 consists of 15 residues. The CDR3 DNA is TGTGCCAGTCAAGACCCGGGGCAGCCCAACACTGAAGCTTTCTTT. This encodes CASQDPGQPNTEAFF.

V gene TRBV16 combines with J gene TRBJ2-5; TRBD2 might be the D (5 bases). CDR1 and CDR2 (germline): KGHSY, FQNENV. This CDR3 spans 11 amino acids. The germline V and J ends were trimmed by 0 bases and 9 bases, with 5 bases remaining between them. Here the CDR3 reads CASSQSRAQYF. DNA of the CDR3: TGTGCCAGCAGCCAATCGAGGGCCCAGTACTTC. The whole variable domain, filled in from reference TRBV16 and TRBJ2-5, reads GEEVAQTPKHLVRGEGQKAKLYCAPIKGHSYVFWYQQVLKNEFKFLISFQNENVFDETGMPKERFSAKCLPNSPCSLEIQATKLEDSAVYFCASSQSRAQYFGPGTRLLVL.

The V call is TRBV7-2, the J call TRBJ2-1; 12 bases are a match to TRBD2. The V gene end was trimmed by 6 bases and the J gene end by 8 bases; junction bases not matched to a gene: 8. The CDR3 extends over 15 amino acids. Germline loops: CDR1 SGHTA, CDR2 FQGNSA. CDR3 sequence (DNA): TGTGCCAGCAGTCCGACTAGCGGGAGATGGGATGAGCAGTTCTTC. Translation: CASSPTSGRWDEQFF. Variable domain in full (rest from reference TRBV7-2 and TRBJ2-1): GAGVSQSPSNKVTEKGKDVELRCDPISGHTALYWYRQSLGQGLEFLIYFQGNSAPDKSGLPSDRFSAERTGGSVSTLTIQRTQQEDSAVYLCASSPTSGRWDEQFFGPGTRLTVL.

In regard to this clone: The same CDR3 can be traced to other DNA sequences in this sample. V is TRBV7-3 and J is TRBJ2-2, with D uncertain. There are 13 residues in the CDR3. V was pared by 5 bases and J by 0 bases, with 4 bases between. The germline V gene encodes CDR1 SGHTA and CDR2 FQGTGA. CDR3 residues: CASSTTNTGELFF. The CDR3, as DNA: TGTGCCAGCAGCACAACGAACACCGGGGAGCTGTTTTTT.

V gene TRBV7-8 combines with J gene TRBJ1-4, with D possibly being TRBD1 (6 bases). Germline-derived CDR1 and CDR2 are SGHVS and FQNEAQ. V lost 5 bases to trimming and J lost 8 bases, with 18 bases between them. CDR3 length equals 15 residues. The CDR3: CASSQPGGAREKLFF. CDR3 DNA sequence: TGTGCCAGCAGCCAGCCGGGGGGCGCGCGGGAAAAACTGTTTTTT.

The genes are TRBV5-5 and TRBJ2-5; D is tentatively TRBD1 or TRBD2 (5 bases each). The CDR3 has 14 amino acids. V lost 3 bases and J lost 5, with 14 bases in between. The germline V gene has CDR1 SGHKS and CDR2 YYEKEE (reference sequence). CDR3 in DNA: TGTGCCAGCAGCTCCGGGACGGGGTCGGAGACCCAGTACTTC. It specifies CASSSGTGSETQYF.

The CDR3: CACGLESTDTQYF. In DNA form, the CDR3 reads TGCGCCTGCGGACTCGAAAGCACAGATACGCAGTATTTT. V usage is TRBV5-1 and J usage is TRBJ2-3, with D tentatively TRBD2 (5 bases). The CDR3 has 13 residues. V lost 10 bases, J lost 0 bases, and 12 bases lay in between. The germline CDR1 and CDR2 sequences are SGHRS and YFSETQ.

The chain is built from TRBV9 and TRBJ2-5, with TRBD2 as a possible D gene (5 bases). V gave up 3 bases and J gave up 5 bases, with 14 bases separating them. In germline, CDR1 is SGDLS, CDR2 YYNGEE. This CDR3 contains 14 residues. The DNA for the CDR3 is TGTGCCAGCAGCGGTAGCGAAACATGGGAGACCCAGTACTTC. Protein sequence: CASSGSETWETQYF.

The J gene is TRBJ2-1, the V gene TRBV28; 7 nucleotides match TRBD1. V was pared by 6 bases and J by 8 bases, with 7 bases of the junction left unmatched. Germline CDR1 reads MDHEN; CDR2 reads SYDVKM. There are 13 residues in the CDR3. CDR3 nucleotide sequence: TGTGCCAGCAGGCTACTAGGGGGCCATGAGCAGTTCTTC. This sequence encodes CASRLLGGHEQFF.

The chain is built from TRBV6-5 and TRBJ1-5; D remains ambiguous. V lost 0 bases and J 5 bases, leaving 11 bases between the germline ends. The length of the CDR3 is 15 residues. Germline lookup yields CDR1 MNHEY and CDR2 SVGAGI. The chain's CDR3 is CASSYSQPSDQPQHF. For the CDR3, the DNA is TGTGCCAGCAGTTACTCGCAGCCCTCGGATCAGCCCCAGCATTTT.

The chain uses TRBV2 and TRBJ1-2; 8 bases line up with TRBD1. The germline CDR1 and CDR2 sequences are SNHLY and FYNNEI. J gave up 4 bases and V 6 bases, and 7 bases lay outside the gene matches. This CDR3 region has 14 residues. Here the CDR3 DNA reads TGTGCCAGCAGCGTGGACAGGGCGGTCTATGGCTACACCTTC. Its translation: CASSVDRAVYGYTF.

V gene TRBV7-2 combines with J gene TRBJ2-1; 12 nucleotides match TRBD2. The CDR3 loop spans 15 amino acids. Germline CDR1 and CDR2: SGHTA and FQGNSA. V dropped 2 bases and J dropped 9; count of bases not matched to a gene: 5. CDR3 sequence (DNA): TGTGCCAGCAGCTTACTAGCGGGAGGGATCGGTGAGCAGTTCTTC. It codes for CASSLLAGGIGEQFF.

This rearrangement joins TRBV5-4 to TRBJ1-1, with a weak D call TRBD1 (6 bases). Trimming removed 4 bases from V and 0 bases from J, with 13 bases in between. In germline, CDR1 is SGHNT, CDR2 YYREEE (reference sequence). This CDR3 comprises 15 residues. The CDR3, as DNA: TGTGCCAGCAGCCATGCCGGGACATTGAACACTGAAGCTTTCTTT. Translated, it gives CASSHAGTLNTEAFF.

This rearrangement joins TRBV5-1 to TRBJ2-5; D not resolved. V was clipped by 0 bases and J by 5 bases, with 14 bases between them. There are 15 residues in the CDR3. Per germline, CDR1 SGHRS and CDR2 YFSETQ. The CDR3 bases are TGCGCCAGCAGCTTGGGCGTTACCCTGGGGGAGACCCAGTACTTC. It yields the protein CASSLGVTLGETQYF.

A single count supports this clone. The chain recombines TRBV27 with TRBJ2-5, with TRBD2 identical over 9 bases. The V segment lost 7 bases and the J segment 6 bases; nucleotides outside the gene matches: 9. Per germline, CDR1 MNHEY and CDR2 SMNVEV (reference sequence). The CDR3 contains 14 residues. The CDR3 nucleotides read TGTGCCAGCATGCGGGAGGGAGGCGGGCAGACCCAGTACTTC. Amino acids: CASMREGGGQTQYF.

The V call is TRBV7-6, the J call TRBJ1-1, with a tentative D call TRBD1 (5 bases). V lost 2 bases to trimming and J lost 4 bases, with 11 bases between them. Germline lookup yields CDR1 SGHVS and CDR2 FNYEAQ. This CDR3 spans 14 amino acids. CDR3 nucleotide sequence: TGTGCCAGCAGCTTACAGACCACAGGCACTGAAGCTTTCTTT. Amino acid sequence: CASSLQTTGTEAFF. Looking up the rest from reference TRBV7-6 and TRBJ1-1 gives the full variable domain: GAGVSQSPRYKVTKRGQDVALRCDPISGHVSLYWYRQALGQGPEFLTYFNYEAQQDKSGLPNDRFSAERPEGSISTLTIQRTEQRDSAMYRCASSLQTTGTEAFFGQGTRLTVV.

Concerning this clone: Other DNA sequences within the sample encode an identical CDR3. The chain has TRBV5-1 and TRBJ2-1; D is unclear. The germline V and J ends were trimmed by 0 bases and 0 bases, with 7 bases remaining between them. Germline V gene data show CDR1 as SGHRS and CDR2 as YFSETQ. The CDR3 is 15 amino acids. CDR3 nucleotide sequence: TGCGCCAGCAGCTTGGCTGGAGCCTCCTACAATGAGCAGTTCTTC. Translating gives CASSLAGASYNEQFF.

The chain employs TRBV5-6 and TRBJ2-3, with TRBD2 matching over 9 bases. The CDR3 consists of 16 residues. V was clipped by 3 bases and J by 6 bases; unmatched bases: 11. The germline CDR1 and CDR2 sequences are SGHDT and YYEEEE. CDR3 region: CASSSASGMGADTQYF. The CDR3 DNA follows: TGTGCCAGCAGCTCAGCTAGCGGGATGGGTGCGGATACGCAGTATTTT. Drawing the rest from reference TRBV5-6 and TRBJ2-3, the complete variable domain is DAGVTQSPTHLIKTRGQQVTLRCSPKSGHDTVSWYQQALGQGPQFIFQYYEEEERQRGNFPDRFSGHQFPNYSSELNVNALLLGDSALYLCASSSASGMGADTQYFGPGTRLTVL.

For the CDR3, the DNA is TGTGCCAGCAGCCCCCGCGGGACAGGGGGCAGAAACACTGAAGCTTTCTTT. Protein product: CASSPRGTGGRNTEAFF. The chain uses TRBV7-9 and TRBJ1-1; 12 nucleotides agree with TRBD1. The junction had 9 bases not matched to a gene; V was cut back by 5 bases and J by 2 bases. Germline assignment: CDR1 SEHNR and CDR2 FQNEAQ (reference sequence). CDR3 length: 17 residues. Variable domain in full (rest from reference TRBV7-9 and TRBJ1-1): DTGVSQNPRHKITKRGQNVTFRCDPISEHNRLYWYRQTLGQGPEFLTYFQNEAQLEKSRLLSDRFSAERPKGSFSTLEIQRTEQGDSAMYLCASSPRGTGGRNTEAFFGQGTRLTVV.

The V call is TRBV6-4, the J call TRBJ2-1, with 7 bases matching TRBD2. Germline loops: CDR1 MRHNA, CDR2 SNTAGT. This CDR3 comprises 15 residues. V lost 2 bases and J lost 3; bases outside the gene matches: 4. The CDR3 DNA is TGTGCCAGCAGTGACGGGAAGCGGGGCTACAATGAGCAGTTCTTC. This encodes CASSDGKRGYNEQFF.